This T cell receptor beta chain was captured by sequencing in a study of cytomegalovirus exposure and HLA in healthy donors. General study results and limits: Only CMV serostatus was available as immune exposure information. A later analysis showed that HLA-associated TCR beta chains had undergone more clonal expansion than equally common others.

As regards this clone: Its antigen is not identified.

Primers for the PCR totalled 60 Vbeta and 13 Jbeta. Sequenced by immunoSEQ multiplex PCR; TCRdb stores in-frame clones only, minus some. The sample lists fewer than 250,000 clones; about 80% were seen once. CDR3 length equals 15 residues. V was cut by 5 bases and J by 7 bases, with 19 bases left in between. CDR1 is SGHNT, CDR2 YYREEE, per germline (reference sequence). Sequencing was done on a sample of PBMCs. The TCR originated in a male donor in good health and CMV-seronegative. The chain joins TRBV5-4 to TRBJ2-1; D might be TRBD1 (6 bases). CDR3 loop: CASSPLGQGRNEQFF. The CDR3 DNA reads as TGTGCCAGCAGTCCCCTAGGGCAGGGGCGAAATGAGCAGTTCTTC.